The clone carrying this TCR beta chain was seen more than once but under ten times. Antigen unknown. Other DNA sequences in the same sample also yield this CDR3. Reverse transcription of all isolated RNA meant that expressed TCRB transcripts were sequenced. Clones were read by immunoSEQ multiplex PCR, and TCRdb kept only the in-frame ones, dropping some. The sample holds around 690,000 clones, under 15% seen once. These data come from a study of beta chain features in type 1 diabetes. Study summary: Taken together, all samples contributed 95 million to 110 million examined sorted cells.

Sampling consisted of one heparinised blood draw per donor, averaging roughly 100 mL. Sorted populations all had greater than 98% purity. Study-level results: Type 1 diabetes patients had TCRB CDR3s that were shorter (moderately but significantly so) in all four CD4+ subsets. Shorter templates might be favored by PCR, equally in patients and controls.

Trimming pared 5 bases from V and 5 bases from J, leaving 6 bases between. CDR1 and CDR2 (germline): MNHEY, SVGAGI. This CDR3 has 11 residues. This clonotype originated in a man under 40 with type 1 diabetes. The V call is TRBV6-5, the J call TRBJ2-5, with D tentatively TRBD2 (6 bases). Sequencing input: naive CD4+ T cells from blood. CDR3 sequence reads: CASSRGETQYF. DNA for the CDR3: TGTGCCAGCAGTCGGGGGGAGACCCAGTACTTC.